The rows below give T cell receptor beta chains drawn from one sample of a study of radiation and T cells in renal cell carcinoma. Profiled with immunoSEQ multiplex PCR; TCRdb holds only in-frame clones, not every one. The data hold approximately 25,000 clones, with roughly 53% observed a single time. The sequencing here drew on tumor tissue, taken from a patient whose treatment was nephrectomy without radiotherapy. The receptor set was obtained from a human donor with renal cell carcinoma. Each CDR3 is given with its conserved first and last residue.

J gene: TRBJ2-2; V gene: TRBV19; CDR3 protein: CASSRGRGLDTGELFF
J gene: TRBJ2-4; V gene: TRBV14; CDR3 protein: CASSPSRDRGKHLLAKNIQYF
J gene: TRBJ1-3; V gene: TRBV7-6; CDR3 protein: CASSLALQAGPSGNTIYF
J gene: TRBJ1-2; V gene: TRBV6-6; CDR3 protein: CASSYSAVYGYTF
J gene: TRBJ1-1; V gene: TRBV30; CDR3 protein: CAWSTLQGGVEAFF
J gene: TRBJ1-1; V gene: TRBV10-3; CDR3 protein: CAISSFAMNTEAFF
J gene: TRBJ2-7; V gene: TRBV4-2; CDR3 protein: CASSQADALNYEQYF
J gene: TRBJ2-5; V gene: TRBV6-5; CDR3 protein: CASSLLQRGETQYF
J gene: TRBJ1-5; V gene: TRBV30; CDR3 protein: CAWRGQGNQPQHF
J gene: TRBJ2-5; V gene: TRBV19; CDR3 protein: CASSISYSRAQYF
J gene: TRBJ1-6; V gene: TRBV4-2; CDR3 protein: CASSPGQLDNSPLHF
J gene: TRBJ1-4; V gene: TRBV7-6; CDR3 protein: CASSTRTGTYEKLFF
J gene: TRBJ2-7; V gene: TRBV7-2; CDR3 protein: CASSRDRVSYEQYF
J gene: TRBJ1-1; V gene: TRBV7-9; CDR3 protein: CASTWGGFTEAFF
J gene: TRBJ2-7; V gene: TRBV5-4; CDR3 protein: CASSLFRDNRAWEQYF
J gene: TRBJ1-5; V gene: TRBV11-2; CDR3 protein: CASSWDGTNQPQHF
J gene: TRBJ2-3; V gene: TRBV7-3; CDR3 protein: CASSSLGGGSTDTQYF
J gene: TRBJ1-4; V gene: TRBV30; CDR3 protein: CAWRTGSTNEKLFF
J gene: TRBJ2-1; V gene: TRBV7-9; CDR3 protein: CASSLGTVNEQFF
J gene: TRBJ2-1; V gene: TRBV5-4; CDR3 protein: CASSLNSGRERFF
J gene: TRBJ2-3; V gene: TRBV4-2; CDR3 protein: CASSQEKKDTQYF
J gene: TRBJ2-3; V gene: TRBV30; CDR3 protein: CAWIPPGSDTQYF
J gene: TRBJ1-1; V gene: TRBV5-1; CDR3 protein: CASSSQGINTEAFF
J gene: TRBJ1-1; V gene: TRBV7-2; CDR3 protein: CASSLSGSLTEAFF
J gene: TRBJ2-3; V gene: TRBV7-3; CDR3 protein: CASSFLAGALDTQYF
J gene: TRBJ1-2; V gene: TRBV6-5; CDR3 protein: CASSYESGVGGYTF